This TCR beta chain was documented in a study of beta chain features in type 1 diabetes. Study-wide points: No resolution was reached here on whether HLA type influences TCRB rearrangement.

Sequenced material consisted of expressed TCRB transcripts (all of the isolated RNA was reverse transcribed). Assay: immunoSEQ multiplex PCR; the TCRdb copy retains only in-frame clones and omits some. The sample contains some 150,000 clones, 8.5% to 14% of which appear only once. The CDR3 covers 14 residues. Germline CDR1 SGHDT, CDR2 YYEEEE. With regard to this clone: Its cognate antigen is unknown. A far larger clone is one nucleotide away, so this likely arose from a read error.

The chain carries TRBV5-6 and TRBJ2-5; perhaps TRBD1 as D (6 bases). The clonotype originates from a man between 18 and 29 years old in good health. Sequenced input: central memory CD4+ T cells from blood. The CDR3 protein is CARSFGTLQETQYF. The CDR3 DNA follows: TGTGCCCGCAGCTTTGGGACATTACAAGAGACCCAGTACTTC.